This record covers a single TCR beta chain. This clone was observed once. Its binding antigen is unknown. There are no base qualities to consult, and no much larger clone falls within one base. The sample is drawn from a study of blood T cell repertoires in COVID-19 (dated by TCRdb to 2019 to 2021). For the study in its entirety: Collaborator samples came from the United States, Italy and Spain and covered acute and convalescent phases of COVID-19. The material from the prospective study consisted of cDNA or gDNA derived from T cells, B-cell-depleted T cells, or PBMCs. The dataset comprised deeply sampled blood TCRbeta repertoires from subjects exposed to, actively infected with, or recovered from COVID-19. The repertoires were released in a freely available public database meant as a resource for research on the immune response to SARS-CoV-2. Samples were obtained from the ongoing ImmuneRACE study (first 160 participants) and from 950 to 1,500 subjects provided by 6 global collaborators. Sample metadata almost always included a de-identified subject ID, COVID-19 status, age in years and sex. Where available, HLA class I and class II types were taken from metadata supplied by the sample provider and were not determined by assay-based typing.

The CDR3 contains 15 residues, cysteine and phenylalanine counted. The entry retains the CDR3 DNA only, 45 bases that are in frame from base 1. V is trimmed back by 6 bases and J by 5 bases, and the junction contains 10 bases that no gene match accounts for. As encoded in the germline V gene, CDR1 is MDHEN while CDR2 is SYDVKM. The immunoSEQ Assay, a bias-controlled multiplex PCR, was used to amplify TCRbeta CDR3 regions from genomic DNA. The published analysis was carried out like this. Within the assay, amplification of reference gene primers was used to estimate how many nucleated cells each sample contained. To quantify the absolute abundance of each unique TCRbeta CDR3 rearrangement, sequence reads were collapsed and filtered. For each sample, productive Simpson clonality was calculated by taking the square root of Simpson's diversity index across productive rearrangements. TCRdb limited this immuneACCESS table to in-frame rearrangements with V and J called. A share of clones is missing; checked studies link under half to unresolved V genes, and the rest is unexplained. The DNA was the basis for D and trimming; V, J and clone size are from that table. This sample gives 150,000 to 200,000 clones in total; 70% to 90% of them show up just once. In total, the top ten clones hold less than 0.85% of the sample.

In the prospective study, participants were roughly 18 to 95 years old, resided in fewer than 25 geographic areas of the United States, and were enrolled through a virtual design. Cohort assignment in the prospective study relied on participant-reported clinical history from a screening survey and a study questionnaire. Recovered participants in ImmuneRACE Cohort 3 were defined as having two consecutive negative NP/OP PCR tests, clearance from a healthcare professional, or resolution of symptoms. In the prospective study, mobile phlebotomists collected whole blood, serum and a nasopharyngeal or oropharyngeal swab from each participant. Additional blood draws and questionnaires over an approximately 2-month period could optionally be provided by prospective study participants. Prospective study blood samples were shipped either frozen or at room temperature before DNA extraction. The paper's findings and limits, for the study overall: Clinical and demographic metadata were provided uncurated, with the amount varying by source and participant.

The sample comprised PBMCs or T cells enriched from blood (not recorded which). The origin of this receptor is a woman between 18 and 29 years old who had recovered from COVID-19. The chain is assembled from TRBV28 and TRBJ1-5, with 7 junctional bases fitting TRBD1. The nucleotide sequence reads TGTGCCAGCAGCTCAGGACAGGTCGGAGATCAGCCCCAGCATTTT. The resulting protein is CASSSGQVGDQPQHF.